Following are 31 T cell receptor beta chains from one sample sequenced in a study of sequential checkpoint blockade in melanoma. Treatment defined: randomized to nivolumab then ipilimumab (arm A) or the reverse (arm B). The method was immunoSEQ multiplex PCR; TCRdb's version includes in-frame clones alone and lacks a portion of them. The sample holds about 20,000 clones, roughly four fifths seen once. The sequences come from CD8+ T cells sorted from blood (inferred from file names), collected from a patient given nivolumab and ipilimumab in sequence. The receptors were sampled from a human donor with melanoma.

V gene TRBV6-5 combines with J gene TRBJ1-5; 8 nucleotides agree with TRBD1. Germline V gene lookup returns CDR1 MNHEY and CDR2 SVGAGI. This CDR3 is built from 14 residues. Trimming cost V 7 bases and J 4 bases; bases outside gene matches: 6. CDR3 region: CASIGQGWNQPQHF. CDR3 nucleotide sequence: TGTGCCAGCATTGGACAGGGCTGGAATCAGCCCCAGCATTTT.

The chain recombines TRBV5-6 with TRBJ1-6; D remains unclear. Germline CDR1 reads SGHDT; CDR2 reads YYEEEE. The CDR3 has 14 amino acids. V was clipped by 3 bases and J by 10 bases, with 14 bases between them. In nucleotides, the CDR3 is TGTGCCAGCAGCTGGGAGGGAGGCTACTCACCCCTCCACTTT. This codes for CASSWEGGYSPLHF.

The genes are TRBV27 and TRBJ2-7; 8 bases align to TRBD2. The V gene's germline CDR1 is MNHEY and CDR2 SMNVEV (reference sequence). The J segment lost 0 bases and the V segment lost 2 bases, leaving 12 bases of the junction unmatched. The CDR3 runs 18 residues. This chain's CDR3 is CASSLRGIGGGSSYEQYF. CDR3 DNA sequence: TGTGCCAGCAGTTTACGGGGGATCGGGGGGGGCAGCTCCTACGAGCAGTACTTC.

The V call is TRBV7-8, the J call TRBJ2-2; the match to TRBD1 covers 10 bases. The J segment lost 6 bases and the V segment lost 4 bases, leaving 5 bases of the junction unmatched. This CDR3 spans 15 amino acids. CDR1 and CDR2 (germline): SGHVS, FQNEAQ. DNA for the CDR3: TGTGCCAGCAGCTCGGGACAGGGGTTCCCCGGGGAGCTGTTTTTT. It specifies CASSSGQGFPGELFF.

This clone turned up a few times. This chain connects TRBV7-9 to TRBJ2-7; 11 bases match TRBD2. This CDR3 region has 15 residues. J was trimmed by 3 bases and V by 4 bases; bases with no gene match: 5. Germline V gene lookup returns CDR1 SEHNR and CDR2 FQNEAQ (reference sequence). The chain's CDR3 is CASSSPSGGIYEQYF. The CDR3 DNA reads TGTGCCAGCAGCTCGCCTAGCGGGGGGATCTACGAGCAGTACTTC.

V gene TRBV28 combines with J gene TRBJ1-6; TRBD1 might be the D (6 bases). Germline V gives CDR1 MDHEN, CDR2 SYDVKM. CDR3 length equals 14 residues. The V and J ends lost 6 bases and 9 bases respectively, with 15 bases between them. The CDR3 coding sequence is TGTGCCAGCAGCCGGGACACGTACGGTTCACCCCTCCACTTT. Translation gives CASSRDTYGSPLHF.

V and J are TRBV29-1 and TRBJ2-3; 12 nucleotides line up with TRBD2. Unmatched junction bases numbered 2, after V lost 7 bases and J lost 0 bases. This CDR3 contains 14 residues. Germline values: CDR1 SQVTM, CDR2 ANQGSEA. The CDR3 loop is CSAGTSGSTDTQYF. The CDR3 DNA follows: TGCAGCGCAGGGACTAGCGGGAGCACAGATACGCAGTATTTT.

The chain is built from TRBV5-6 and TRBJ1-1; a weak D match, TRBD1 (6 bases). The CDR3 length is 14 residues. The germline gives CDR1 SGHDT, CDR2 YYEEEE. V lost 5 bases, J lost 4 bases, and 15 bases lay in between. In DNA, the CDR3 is TGTGCCAGCAGGAAGGGGGGGATCCTCACTGAAGCTTTCTTT. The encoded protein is CASRKGGILTEAFF.

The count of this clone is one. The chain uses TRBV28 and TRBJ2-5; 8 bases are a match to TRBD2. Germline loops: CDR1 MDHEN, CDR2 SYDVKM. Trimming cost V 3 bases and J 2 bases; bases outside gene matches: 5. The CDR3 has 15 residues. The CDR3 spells CASSFRLAKQETQYF. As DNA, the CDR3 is TGTGCCAGCAGTTTCCGACTAGCGAAACAAGAGACCCAGTACTTC.

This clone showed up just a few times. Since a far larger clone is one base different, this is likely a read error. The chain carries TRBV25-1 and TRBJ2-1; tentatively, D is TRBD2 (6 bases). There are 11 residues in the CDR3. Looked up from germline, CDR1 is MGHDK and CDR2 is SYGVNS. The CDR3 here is CASTTGDEHFF. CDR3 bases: TGTGCCAGCACCACGGGGGATGAGCACTTCTTC.

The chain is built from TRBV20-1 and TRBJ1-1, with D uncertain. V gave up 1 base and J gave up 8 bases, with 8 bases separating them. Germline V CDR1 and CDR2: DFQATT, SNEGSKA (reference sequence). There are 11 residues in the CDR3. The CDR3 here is CSARVIGEAFF. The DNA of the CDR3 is TGCAGTGCTAGAGTAATCGGGGAAGCTTTCTTT.

The CDR3 DNA follows: TGTGCCAGCAGTTTGGCGGGACAGGGTTCCGATCAGCCCCAGCATTTT. It yields the protein CASSLAGQGSDQPQHF. V is TRBV27 and J is TRBJ1-5, with 9 bases that match TRBD1. This CDR3 is built from 16 residues. Germline V gene data show CDR1 as MNHEY and CDR2 as SMNVEV (reference sequence). Trimming removed 3 bases from V and 5 bases from J; junction bases left unmatched: 8.

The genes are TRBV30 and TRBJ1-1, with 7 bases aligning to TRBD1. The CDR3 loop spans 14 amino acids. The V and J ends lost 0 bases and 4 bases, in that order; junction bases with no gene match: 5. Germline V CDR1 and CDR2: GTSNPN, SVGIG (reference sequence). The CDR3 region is CAWSVVPGGTEAFF. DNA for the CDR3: TGTGCCTGGAGTGTAGTACCAGGGGGCACTGAAGCTTTCTTT.

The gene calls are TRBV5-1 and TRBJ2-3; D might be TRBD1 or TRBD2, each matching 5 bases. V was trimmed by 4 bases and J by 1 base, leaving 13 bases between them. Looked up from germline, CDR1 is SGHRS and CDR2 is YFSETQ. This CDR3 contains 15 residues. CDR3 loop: CASSLGEFGTDTQYF. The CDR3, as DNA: TGCGCCAGCAGCCTGGGGGAGTTTGGCACAGATACGCAGTATTTT.

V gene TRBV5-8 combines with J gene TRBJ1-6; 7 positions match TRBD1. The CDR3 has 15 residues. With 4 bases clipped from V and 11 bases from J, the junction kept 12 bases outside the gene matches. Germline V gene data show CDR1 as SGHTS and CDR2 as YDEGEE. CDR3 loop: CASSQDETGWAPLHF. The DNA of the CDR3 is TGTGCCAGCAGCCAAGATGAGACAGGGTGGGCACCCCTCCACTTT. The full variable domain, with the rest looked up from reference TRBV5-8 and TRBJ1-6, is EAGVTQSPTHLIKTRGQQATLRCSPISGHTSVYWYQQALGLGLQFLLWYDEGEERNRGNFPPRFSGRQFPNYSSELNVNALELEDSALYLCASSQDETGWAPLHFGNGTRLTVT.

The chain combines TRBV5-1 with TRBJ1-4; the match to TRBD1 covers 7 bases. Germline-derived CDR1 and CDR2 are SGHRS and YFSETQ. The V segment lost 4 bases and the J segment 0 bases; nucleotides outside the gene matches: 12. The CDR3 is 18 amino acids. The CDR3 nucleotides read TGCGCCAGCAGCCCAGGGGGTCGTACCCTTGCAACTAATGAAAAACTGTTTTTT. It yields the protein CASSPGGRTLATNEKLFF.

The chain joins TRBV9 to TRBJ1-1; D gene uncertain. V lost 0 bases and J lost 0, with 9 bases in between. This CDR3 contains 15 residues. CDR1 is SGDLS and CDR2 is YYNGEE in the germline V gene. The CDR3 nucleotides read TGTGCCAGCAGCGTAGGTTCCAGTATGAACACTGAAGCTTTCTTT. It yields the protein CASSVGSSMNTEAFF.

In nucleotides, the CDR3 is TGTGCCAGCAGCGACGGACAGGGTCGGGAGACCCAGTACTTC. It is translated as CASSDGQGRETQYF. V usage is TRBV9 and J usage is TRBJ2-5, with 8 nucleotides matching TRBD1. CDR1 is SGDLS and CDR2 is YYNGEE in the germline V gene. Unmatched junction bases numbered 6, after V lost 3 bases and J lost 5 bases. The CDR3 has 14 amino acids.

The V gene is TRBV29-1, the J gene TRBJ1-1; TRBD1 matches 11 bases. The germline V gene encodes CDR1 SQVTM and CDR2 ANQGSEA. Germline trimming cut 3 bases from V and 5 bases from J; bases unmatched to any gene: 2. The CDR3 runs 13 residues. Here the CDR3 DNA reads TGCAGCGTTGAGGACAGGGGGCGGACTGAAGCTTTCTTT. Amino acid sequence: CSVEDRGRTEAFF.

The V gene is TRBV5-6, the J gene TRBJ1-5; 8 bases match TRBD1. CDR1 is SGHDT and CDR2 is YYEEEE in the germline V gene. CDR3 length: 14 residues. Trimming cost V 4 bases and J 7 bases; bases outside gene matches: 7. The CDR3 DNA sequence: TGTGCCAGCAGCACAAGACAGGGGATGCAGCCCCAGCATTTT. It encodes CASSTRQGMQPQHF. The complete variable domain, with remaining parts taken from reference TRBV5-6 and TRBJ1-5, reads DAGVTQSPTHLIKTRGQQVTLRCSPKSGHDTVSWYQQALGQGPQFIFQYYEEEERQRGNFPDRFSGHQFPNYSSELNVNALLLGDSALYLCASSTRQGMQPQHFGDGTRLSIL.

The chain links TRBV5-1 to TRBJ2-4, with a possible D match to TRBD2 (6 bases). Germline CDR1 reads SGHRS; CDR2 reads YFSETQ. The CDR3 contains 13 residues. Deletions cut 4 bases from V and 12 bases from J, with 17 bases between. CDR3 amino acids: CASSKEGDRPQYF. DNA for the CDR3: TGCGCCAGCAGCAAGGAGGGTGACAGACCTCAGTACTTC.

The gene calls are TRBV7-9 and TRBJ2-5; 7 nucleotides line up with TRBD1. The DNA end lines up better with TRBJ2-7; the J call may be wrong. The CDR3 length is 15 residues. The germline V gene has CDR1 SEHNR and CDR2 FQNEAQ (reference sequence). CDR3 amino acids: CASSLSGDSSGEQYF. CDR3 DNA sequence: TGTGCCAGCAGCTTAAGTGGGGACAGCTCCGGCGAGCAGTACTTC.

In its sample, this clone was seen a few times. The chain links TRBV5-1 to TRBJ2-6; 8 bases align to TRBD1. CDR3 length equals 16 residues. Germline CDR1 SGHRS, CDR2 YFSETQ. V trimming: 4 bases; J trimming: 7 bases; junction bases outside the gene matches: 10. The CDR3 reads CASSGAWTGLANVLTF. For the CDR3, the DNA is TGCGCCAGCAGCGGGGCCTGGACAGGGCTAGCCAACGTCCTGACTTTC.

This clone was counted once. The CDR3 region is CSVSGTGELETQYF. As DNA, the CDR3 is TGCAGCGTTTCCGGGACAGGAGAACTAGAGACCCAGTACTTC. The chain joins TRBV29-1 to TRBJ2-5; TRBD1 matches at 8 bases. V was pared by 5 bases and J by 4 bases, with 9 bases of the junction left unmatched. Germline lookup yields CDR1 SQVTM and CDR2 ANQGSEA. This CDR3 is built from 14 residues. Full variable domain (missing parts from reference TRBV29-1 and TRBJ2-5): SAVISQKPSRDICQRGTSLTIQCQVDSQVTMMFWYRQQPGQSLTLIATANQGSEATYESGFVIDKFPISRPNLTFSTLTVSNMSPEDSSIYLCSVSGTGELETQYFGPGTRLLVL.

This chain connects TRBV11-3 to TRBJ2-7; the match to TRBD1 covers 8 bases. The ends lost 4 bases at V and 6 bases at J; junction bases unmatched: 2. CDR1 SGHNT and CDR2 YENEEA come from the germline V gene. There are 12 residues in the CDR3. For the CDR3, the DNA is TGTGCCAGCAGCTCAACAGGGGGCGAGCAGTACTTC. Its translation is CASSSTGGEQYF.

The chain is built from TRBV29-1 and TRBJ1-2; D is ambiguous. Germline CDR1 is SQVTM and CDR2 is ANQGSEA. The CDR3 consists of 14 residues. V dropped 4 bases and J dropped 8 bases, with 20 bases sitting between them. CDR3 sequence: CSVAFEGGLGGYTF. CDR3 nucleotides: TGCAGCGTTGCTTTCGAGGGCGGATTAGGGGGCTACACCTTC.

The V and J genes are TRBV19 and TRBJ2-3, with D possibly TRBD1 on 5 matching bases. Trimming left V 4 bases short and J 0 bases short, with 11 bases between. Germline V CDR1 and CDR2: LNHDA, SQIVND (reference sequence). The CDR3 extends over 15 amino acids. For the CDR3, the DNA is TGTGCCAGTAGTAGCCTAGGGGTGAGCACAGATACGCAGTATTTT. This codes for CASSSLGVSTDTQYF.

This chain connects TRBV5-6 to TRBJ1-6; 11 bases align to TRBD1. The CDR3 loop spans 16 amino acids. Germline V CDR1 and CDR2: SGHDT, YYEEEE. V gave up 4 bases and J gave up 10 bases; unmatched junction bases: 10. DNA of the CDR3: TGTGCCAGCAGCGAGAGGACAGGGGGCACTAAGTCACCCCTCCACTTT. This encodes CASSERTGGTKSPLHF.

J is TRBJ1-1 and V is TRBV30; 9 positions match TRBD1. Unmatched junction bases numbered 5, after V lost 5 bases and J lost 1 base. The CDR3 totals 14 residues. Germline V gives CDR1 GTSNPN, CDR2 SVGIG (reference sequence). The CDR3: CAWGRDRENTEAFF. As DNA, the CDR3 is TGTGCCTGGGGCCGGGACAGGGAGAACACTGAAGCTTTCTTT.

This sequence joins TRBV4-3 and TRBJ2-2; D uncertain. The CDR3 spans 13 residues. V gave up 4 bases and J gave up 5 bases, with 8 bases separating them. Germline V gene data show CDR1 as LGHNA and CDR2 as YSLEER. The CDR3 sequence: CASSPLMTGELFF. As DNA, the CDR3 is TGCGCCAGCAGCCCCTTAATGACCGGGGAGCTGTTTTTT.

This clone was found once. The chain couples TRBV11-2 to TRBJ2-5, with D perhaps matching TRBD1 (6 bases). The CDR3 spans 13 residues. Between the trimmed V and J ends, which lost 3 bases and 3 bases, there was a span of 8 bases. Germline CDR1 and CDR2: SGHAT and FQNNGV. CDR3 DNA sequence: TGTGCCAGCAGCTTCCGGACAGAAGAGACCCAGTACTTC. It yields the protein CASSFRTEETQYF.